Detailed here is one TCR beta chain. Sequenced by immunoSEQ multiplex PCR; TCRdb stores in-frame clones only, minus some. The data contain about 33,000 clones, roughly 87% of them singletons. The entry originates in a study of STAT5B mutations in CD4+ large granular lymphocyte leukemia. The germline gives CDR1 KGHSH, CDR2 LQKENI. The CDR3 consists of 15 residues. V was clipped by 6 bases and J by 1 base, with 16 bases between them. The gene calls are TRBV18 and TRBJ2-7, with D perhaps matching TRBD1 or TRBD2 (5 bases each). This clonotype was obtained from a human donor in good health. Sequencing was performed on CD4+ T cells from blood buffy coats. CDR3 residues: CASSPGTLSSYEQYF. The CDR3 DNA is TGTGCCAGCTCCCCGGGGACCCTGTCATCCTACGAGCAGTACTTC.